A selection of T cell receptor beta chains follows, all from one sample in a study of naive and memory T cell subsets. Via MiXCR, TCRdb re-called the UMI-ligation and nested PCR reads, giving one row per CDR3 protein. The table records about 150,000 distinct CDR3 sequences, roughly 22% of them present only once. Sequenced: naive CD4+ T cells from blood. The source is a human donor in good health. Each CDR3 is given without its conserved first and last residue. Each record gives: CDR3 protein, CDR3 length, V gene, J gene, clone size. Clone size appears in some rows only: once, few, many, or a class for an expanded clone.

SARDLGWAAGKGETQY	16	TRBV20-1	TRBJ2-5	few
ASSPGGRRAYNEQF	14	TRBV5-4	TRBJ2-1	once
ASSLAAGANTGELF	14	TRBV5-6	TRBJ2-2	.
ASSYKPRERGYT	12	TRBV11-2	TRBJ1-2	few
ASSQSTASYEQY	12	TRBV4-1	TRBJ2-7	many
ASSLDPRAGSEKLF	14	TRBV7-9	TRBJ1-4	few
ASSLRGPRQDSYEQY	15	TRBV27	TRBJ2-7	few
ASSQGLTRTGERAF	14	TRBV4-1	TRBJ1-1	.
ASSYEQGARNTIY	13	TRBV6-6	TRBJ1-3	few
ASSLPTLAGVGGVTKNIQY	19	TRBV28	TRBJ2-4	few
ASSFQGPYEQY	11	TRBV25-1	TRBJ2-7	.
ASSPGLAGYNEQF	13	TRBV12-3/TRBV12-4	TRBJ2-1	few
ASSRGDSNVVTEAF	14	TRBV5-1	TRBJ1-1	.
ASTPVNQPQH	10	TRBV28	TRBJ1-5	.
ASSGTSGWSEQF	12	TRBV3-1	TRBJ2-1	few
ASSLTSRNTDTQY	13	TRBV6-6	TRBJ2-3	.
ASSDSNQPQH	10	TRBV28	TRBJ1-5	many
ASRGQGSGNQPQH	13	TRBV6-6	TRBJ1-5	few
AISESNRGIGEQF	13	TRBV10-3	TRBJ2-1	.
ASSFSGLADNEQF	13	TRBV9	TRBJ2-1	few
ASSSGTGGRDTEAF	14	TRBV7-8	TRBJ1-1	.
SVRTSGDNEQF	11	TRBV29-1	TRBJ2-1	many
AWDRGATGANVLT	13	TRBV30	TRBJ2-6	.
SARPPLAAGSYNEQF	15	TRBV20-1	TRBJ2-1	few
ASTIGQWETQY	11	TRBV2	TRBJ2-5	few
ASSPRPQGLAKNIQY	15	TRBV6-5	TRBJ2-4	.
ASSFWSSGNTIY	12	TRBV12-3/TRBV12-4	TRBJ1-3	many
ASSLRAGVANEQF	13	TRBV7-2	TRBJ2-1	once
SVESPRTSTDTQY	13	TRBV29-1	TRBJ2-3	few
ASRLRDSNQPQH	12	TRBV11-2	TRBJ1-5	.
ASSLADWEQF	10	TRBV12-3/TRBV12-4	TRBJ2-1	many
AISAGQGRSYEQY	13	TRBV10-3	TRBJ2-7	.
ASSALDRGDTEAF	13	TRBV25-1	TRBJ1-1	.
ASSQERVLAGGGSYNEQF	18	TRBV14	TRBJ2-1	.
ASTPPSTPSGNTIY	14	TRBV28	TRBJ1-3	.
ASREGWTGEGQPQH	14	TRBV28	TRBJ1-5	many
ASRSGAREQY	10	TRBV5-1	TRBJ2-7	few
ASSAWSAIEQF	11	TRBV27	TRBJ2-1	few
ASRSQGTSYNEQF	13	TRBV12-3/TRBV12-4	TRBJ2-1	many
ASSTGTGVYEQY	12	TRBV10-1	TRBJ2-7	few